Each of the 14 T cell receptor beta chains below was sequenced from the same sample in a study of T cells in Graves' hyperthyroidism and ophthalmopathy. Researchers amplified the TCR beta CDR3 regions from RNA transcripts. Carried out on the TCR CDR3, a first-round RT-PCR used the HTBI primer set. TCRdb re-called the multiplex PCR reads through MiXCR, storing one row per CDR3 protein. The data hold 450,000 to 600,000 distinct CDR3 sequences, with around 20% observed a single time. The sequenced sample consisted of blood. These receptor sequences come from a man between 35 and 55 years old with Graves' ophthalmopathy.

Comments on this clonotype: This clone may be a read error of a much larger clone one base away. This chain connects TRBV30 to TRBJ2-1; 11 positions match TRBD1. Germline loops: CDR1 GTSNPN, CDR2 SVGIG (reference sequence). With 2 bases clipped from V and 3 bases from J, the junction kept 12 bases outside the gene matches. The CDR3 contains 18 residues. Here the CDR3 DNA reads TGTGCCTGGAGTCTCCCGGTAGTCGGGACAGGGGGCTACAATGAGCAGTTCTTC. Amino acid sequence: CAWSLPVVGTGGYNEQFF.

The chain combines TRBV12-3 or TRBV12-4 with TRBJ1-1; D uncertain. The V end lost 5 bases, the J end lost 5 bases, and 9 bases lay between the germline ends. The CDR3 covers 12 residues. In DNA form, the CDR3 reads TGTGCCAGCAGTACCGGCCTAACTGAAGCTTTCTTT. This gives the protein CASSTGLTEAFF.

The table lists this clonotype with many counts. This rearrangement joins TRBV30 to TRBJ1-3; D is ambiguous. CDR3 size: 12 residues. Germline loops: CDR1 GTSNPN, CDR2 SVGIG (reference sequence). The V gene lost 5 bases and the J gene lost 3 bases, with 8 bases spanning the gap. CDR3 loop: CAWESGGNTIYF. CDR3 bases: TGTGCCTGGGAAAGCGGTGGAAACACCATATATTTT.

This clonotype has a count of ten or more. The J gene is TRBJ2-2, the V gene TRBV5-1, with TRBD1 as a possible D gene (5 bases). This CDR3 comprises 14 residues. CDR1 is SGHRS and CDR2 is YFSETQ in the germline V gene. Trimming left V 1 base short and J 5 bases short, with 9 bases between. Here the CDR3 DNA reads TGCGCCAGCAGCTTGCCAGGGCGGACCGGGGAGCTGTTTTTT. This sequence encodes CASSLPGRTGELFF. The variable domain in full, completed from reference TRBV5-1 and TRBJ2-2, reads KAGVTQTPRYLIKTRGQQVTLSCSPISGHRSVSWYQQTPGQGLQFLFEYFSETQRNKGNFPGRFSGRQFSNSRSEMNVSTLELGDSALYLCASSLPGRTGELFFGEGSRLTVL.

This clonotype was seen at least ten times. V is TRBV7-6 and J is TRBJ2-3; D is unclear. Trimming stripped 5 bases from V and 1 base from J, with 13 bases between. Germline CDR1 and CDR2: SGHVS and FNYEAQ. The CDR3 runs 15 residues. CDR3 region: CASSPGELRTDTQYF. The CDR3 bases are TGTGCCAGCAGCCCCGGAGAGCTTCGCACAGATACGCAGTATTTT.

This clonotype was seen a handful of times. J is TRBJ1-5 and V is TRBV24-1; no firm D call. The V end was cut by 5 bases, the J end by 2 bases, with 9 bases between. This CDR3 has 14 residues. Germline V gene sequence: CDR1 KGHDR, CDR2 SFDVKD. CDR3 coding DNA: TGTGCCACCAGTGCCGGGGTGGGCAATCAGCCCCAGCATTTT. It specifies CATSAGVGNQPQHF.

The chain joins TRBV9 to TRBJ1-4; D uncertain. Germline V lookup: CDR1 SGDLS, CDR2 YYNGEE. Trimming pared 3 bases from V and 0 bases from J, leaving 9 bases between. This CDR3 is built from 15 residues. The DNA of the CDR3 is TGTGCCAGCAGCGCAACGGGAGCAACTAATGAAAAACTGTTTTTT. Its protein is CASSATGATNEKLFF. The full variable domain, in which reference TRBV9 and TRBJ1-4 provide the parts outside the CDR3, is DSGVTQTPKHLITATGQRVTLRCSPRSGDLSVYWYQQSLDQGLQFLIQYYNGEERAKGNILERFSAQQFPDLHSELNLSSLELGDSALYFCASSATGATNEKLFFGSGTQLSVL.

This chain connects TRBV29-1 to TRBJ1-2; D gene ambiguous. This CDR3 spans 13 amino acids. Germline assignment: CDR1 SQVTM and CDR2 ANQGSEA. V was clipped by 5 bases and J by 8 bases, with 18 bases between them. Written as DNA, the CDR3 is TGCAGCGTTCTGACCCTAAGCCGCGTCGGCTACACCTTC. Translation: CSVLTLSRVGYTF.

There are many counts of this clonotype. The rearrangement joins TRBV20-1 to TRBJ2-7, with 9 bases lining up with TRBD2. This CDR3 is 14 amino acids long. Germline V CDR1 and CDR2: DFQATT, SNEGSKA (reference sequence). Losses at the gene ends were 3 bases for V and 4 bases for J; bases not matched to a gene: 7. CDR3 nucleotide sequence: TGCAGTGCTAGGGAAGCGGGAGGAGGGTACGAGCAGTACTTC. It translates to CSAREAGGGYEQYF.

This rearrangement joins TRBV19 to TRBJ2-7, with D hard to call. The CDR3 is made up of 12 amino acids. Looked up from germline, CDR1 is LNHDA and CDR2 is SQIVND (reference sequence). Trimming stripped 4 bases from V and 2 bases from J, with 6 bases between. The DNA of the CDR3 is TGTGCCAGTAGTACCCCCGCCTACGAGCAGTACTTC. Protein product: CASSTPAYEQYF. Based on the CDR3 plus reference TRBV19 and TRBJ2-7, the full variable domain is DGGITQSPKYLFRKEGQNVTLSCEQNLNHDAMYWYRQDPGQGLRLIYYSQIVNDFQKGDIAEGYSVSREKKESFPLTVTSAQKNPTAFYLCASSTPAYEQYFGPGTRLTVT.

This clonotype was seen a handful of times. V and J are TRBV6-1 and TRBJ2-5, with D possibly being TRBD2 (6 bases). This CDR3 is 13 amino acids long. Deletions cut 6 bases from V and 5 bases from J, with 13 bases between. Per the germline V gene, CDR1 is MNHNS and CDR2 is SASEGT. The CDR3 nucleotides read TGTGCCAGCAGAAGACTAGGGTGGGAGACCCAGTACTTC. Protein sequence: CASRRLGWETQYF.

At least ten counts were recorded for this clonotype. The J gene is TRBJ2-2, the V gene TRBV5-1, with TRBD2 as a possible D gene (7 bases). The V end lost 4 bases, the J end lost 0 bases, and 13 bases lay between the germline ends. The CDR3 has 16 residues. In germline, CDR1 is SGHRS, CDR2 YFSETQ. CDR3 in DNA: TGCGCCAGCAGCGCCCGCGGGGGCGCGAACACCGGGGAGCTGTTTTTT. Protein product: CASSARGGANTGELFF.

Ten or more counts support this clonotype. The chain combines TRBV20-1 with TRBJ1-1; 9 nucleotides align to TRBD1. Per germline, CDR1 DFQATT and CDR2 SNEGSKA (reference sequence). This CDR3 is 16 amino acids long. Trimming at V came to 3 bases and at J to 6 bases, leaving 14 bases not matched to a gene. CDR3 protein: CSASGASRDREAEAFF. The CDR3 nucleotides are TGCAGTGCTAGTGGGGCCTCCCGGGACAGGGAGGCTGAAGCTTTCTTT.

In this sample, this clonotype turned up many times. The chain carries TRBV11-2 and TRBJ1-6; D possibly corresponds to TRBD1 (5 bases). The germline CDR1 and CDR2 sequences are SGHAT and FQNNGV. CDR3 length equals 15 residues. Trimming shortened V by 6 bases and J by 10 bases, and 19 bases separated the two germline ends. DNA for the CDR3: TGTGCCAGCAGTCCATCGGGGGGTATTGAGTCACCCCTCCACTTT. It specifies CASSPSGGIESPLHF.